The entry below gives a single T cell receptor (beta chain) sequence along with its context. Its target is not known. The data stem from a study of T-cell memory formation after mild COVID-19. Study at large: There were largely donor-specific TCR clusters. Study-wide results and caveats: Pre-infection memory already had some responding clones, implying cross-reactive memory joined.

TCRdb re-called the 5' RACE reads with MiXCR, one entry per CDR3 protein. The table records approximately 560,000 distinct CDR3 sequences, 17% of them present only once. Unmatched junction bases numbered 11, after V lost 9 bases and J lost 4 bases. The CDR3 consists of 15 residues. From germline, CDR1 is ENHRY and CDR2 SYGVKD. J is TRBJ2-3 and V is TRBV10-3; 9 positions agree with TRBD2. The clonotype was recovered from an adult woman who had mild COVID-19 (a few samples of this study predate the infection). Cell type and time point are not known. The sample taken for sequencing was PBMCs or a T cell subset sorted from them (not recorded which). The CDR3 spells CAINRGGVGADTQYF. CDR3 coding DNA: TGTGCCATTAACCGCGGGGGGGTTGGGGCAGATACGCAGTATTTT.